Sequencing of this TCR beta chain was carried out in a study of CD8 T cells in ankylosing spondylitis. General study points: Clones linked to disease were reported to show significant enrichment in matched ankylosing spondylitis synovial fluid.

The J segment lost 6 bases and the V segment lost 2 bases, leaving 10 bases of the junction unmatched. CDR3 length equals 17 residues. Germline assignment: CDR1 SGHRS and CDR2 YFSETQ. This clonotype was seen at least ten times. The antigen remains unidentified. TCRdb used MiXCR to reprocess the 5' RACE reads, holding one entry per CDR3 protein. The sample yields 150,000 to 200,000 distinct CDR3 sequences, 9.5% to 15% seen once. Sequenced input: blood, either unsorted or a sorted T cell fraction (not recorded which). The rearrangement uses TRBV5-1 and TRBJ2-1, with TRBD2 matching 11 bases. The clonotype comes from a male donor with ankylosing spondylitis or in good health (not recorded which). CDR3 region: CASSFGLAGGAVNEQFF. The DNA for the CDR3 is TGCGCCAGCAGCTTTGGTCTAGCGGGGGGAGCCGTCAATGAGCAGTTCTTC.